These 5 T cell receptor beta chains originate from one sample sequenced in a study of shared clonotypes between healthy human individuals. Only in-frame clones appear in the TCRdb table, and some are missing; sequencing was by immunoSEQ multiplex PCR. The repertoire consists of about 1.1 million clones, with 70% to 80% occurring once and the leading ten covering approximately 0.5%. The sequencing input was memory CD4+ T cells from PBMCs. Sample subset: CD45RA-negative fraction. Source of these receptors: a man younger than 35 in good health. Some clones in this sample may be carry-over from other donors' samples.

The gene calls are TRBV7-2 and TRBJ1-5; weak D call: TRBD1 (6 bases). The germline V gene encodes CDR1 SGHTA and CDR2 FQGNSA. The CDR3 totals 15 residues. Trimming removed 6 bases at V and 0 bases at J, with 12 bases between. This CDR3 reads CASSPKGDSNQPQHF. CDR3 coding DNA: TGTGCCAGCAGTCCTAAGGGGGATAGCAATCAGCCCCAGCATTTT.

CDR3 coding DNA: TGTGCCAGCAGTGAAGTTTCGGGGGCCGGCACAGATACGCAGTATTTT. Protein: CASSEVSGAGTDTQYF. The chain has TRBV6-1 and TRBJ2-3, with D possibly being TRBD1 or TRBD2 (6 bases each). Germline CDR1 MNHNS, CDR2 SASEGT. The V end was cut by 1 base, the J end by 1 base, with 12 bases between. The CDR3 loop spans 16 amino acids.

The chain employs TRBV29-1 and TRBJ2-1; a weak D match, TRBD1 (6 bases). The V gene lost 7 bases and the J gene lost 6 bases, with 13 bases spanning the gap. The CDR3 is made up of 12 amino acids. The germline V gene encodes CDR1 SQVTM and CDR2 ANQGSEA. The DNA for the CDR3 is TGCAGCGCGCACAGGGCCCGCAATGAGCAGTTCTTC. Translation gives CSAHRARNEQFF.

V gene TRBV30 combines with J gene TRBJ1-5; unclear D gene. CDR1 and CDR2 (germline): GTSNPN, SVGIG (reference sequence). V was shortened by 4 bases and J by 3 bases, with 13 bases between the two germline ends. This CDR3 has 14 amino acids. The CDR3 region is CAWTPSRVNQPQHF. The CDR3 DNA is TGTGCCTGGACCCCTAGTAGGGTCAATCAGCCCCAGCATTTT. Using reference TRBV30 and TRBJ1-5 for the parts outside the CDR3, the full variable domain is SQTIHQWPATLVQPVGSPLSLECTVEGTSNPNLYWYRQAAGRGLQLLFYSVGIGQISSEVPQNLSASRPQDRQFILSSKKLLLSDSGFYLCAWTPSRVNQPQHFGDGTRLSIL.

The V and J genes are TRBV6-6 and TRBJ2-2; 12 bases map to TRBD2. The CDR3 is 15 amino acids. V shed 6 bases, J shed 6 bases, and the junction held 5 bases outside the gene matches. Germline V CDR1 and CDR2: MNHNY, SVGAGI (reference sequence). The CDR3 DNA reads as TGTGCCAGCAGCAGGACTAGCGGGATTTCCGGGGAGCTGTTTTTT. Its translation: CASSRTSGISGELFF.